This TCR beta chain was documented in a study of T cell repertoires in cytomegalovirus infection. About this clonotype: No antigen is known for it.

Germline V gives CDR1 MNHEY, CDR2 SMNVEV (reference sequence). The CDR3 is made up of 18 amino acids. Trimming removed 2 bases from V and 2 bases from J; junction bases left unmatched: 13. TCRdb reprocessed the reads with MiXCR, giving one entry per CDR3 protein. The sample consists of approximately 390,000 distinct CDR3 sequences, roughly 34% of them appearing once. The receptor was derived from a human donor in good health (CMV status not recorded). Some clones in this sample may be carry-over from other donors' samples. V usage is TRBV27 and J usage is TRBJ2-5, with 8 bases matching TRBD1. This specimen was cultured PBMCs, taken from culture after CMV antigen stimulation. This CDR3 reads CASSLEHLWTGPQETQYF. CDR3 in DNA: TGTGCCAGCAGTTTAGAACACCTATGGACAGGGCCGCAAGAGACCCAGTACTTC.